These 17 T cell receptor beta chains came from one sample sequenced in a study of long-term antiretroviral therapy in people with HIV. Sequencing used immunoSEQ v3.0 at survey level. This table comes from immunoSEQ multiplex PCR, and its TCRdb copy is limited to in-frame clones, with some not included. This table has about 9,100 clones, about 78% appearing once. This material consisted of unsorted PBMCs, taken 0.4 years before starting antiretroviral therapy. The receptors were sampled from a man aged 25 to 40 with HIV.

This chain links TRBV18 with TRBJ1-1, with a possible D match to TRBD1 (5 bases). This CDR3 is built from 14 residues. CDR1 is KGHSH and CDR2 is LQKENI in the germline V gene. The V end lost 3 bases, the J end lost 1 base, and 9 bases lay between the germline ends. The CDR3: CASSPDRQNTEAFF. In DNA form, the CDR3 reads TGTGCCAGCTCACCCGACAGACAGAACACTGAAGCTTTCTTT.

CDR3 region: CASSGIMAVRQDSPLHF. In nucleotides, the CDR3 is TGTGCCAGCAGTGGCATTATGGCAGTGCGGCAGGATTCACCCCTCCACTTT. The chain has TRBV6-1 and TRBJ1-6; D is unclear. The CDR3 runs to 17 residues. The germline gives CDR1 MNHNS, CDR2 SASEGT. The V gene lost 4 bases and the J gene lost 8 bases, with 21 bases spanning the gap.

V is TRBV10-3 and J is TRBJ1-1; 9 nucleotides agree with TRBD1. This CDR3 spans 16 amino acids. Germline V gives CDR1 ENHRY, CDR2 SYGVKD. V dropped 4 bases and J dropped 2; count of bases not matched to a gene: 8. The CDR3 protein is CAISADRGGRNTEAFF. The CDR3 nucleotides read TGTGCCATCAGTGCGGACAGGGGAGGCCGTAACACTGAAGCTTTCTTT.

This chain connects TRBV28 to TRBJ2-2, with 10 bases lining up with TRBD2. The junction had 4 bases not matched to a gene; V was cut back by 3 bases and J by 3 bases. CDR1 is MDHEN, CDR2 SYDVKM, per germline. The CDR3 extends over 16 amino acids. The CDR3 sequence: CASSFSGRGYTGELFF. DNA of the CDR3: TGTGCCAGCAGTTTCAGCGGGAGGGGGTACACCGGGGAGCTGTTTTTT.

This clone came up a few times. The genes are TRBV19 and TRBJ2-7; D is uncertain. The CDR3 loop spans 13 amino acids. Looked up from germline, CDR1 is LNHDA and CDR2 is SQIVND (reference sequence). V was trimmed by 5 bases and J by 6 bases, leaving 14 bases between them. The CDR3 region has the DNA TGTGCCAGTAGTCCTACTGGAGTCCTCGAGCAGTACTTC. Its translation: CASSPTGVLEQYF. The full variable domain, in which reference TRBV19 and TRBJ2-7 provide the parts outside the CDR3, is DGGITQSPKYLFRKEGQNVTLSCEQNLNHDAMYWYRQDPGQGLRLIYYSQIVNDFQKGDIAEGYSVSREKKESFPLTVTSAQKNPTAFYLCASSPTGVLEQYFGPGTRLTVT.

The chain uses TRBV6-9 and TRBJ2-6; D is unresolved. This CDR3 region has 15 residues. V lost 6 bases and J lost 0, with 9 bases in between. Per the germline V gene, CDR1 is MNHGY and CDR2 is SVAAGI. CDR3 in DNA: TGTGCCAGCAGATCGGTGTGCTCTGGGGCCAACGTCCTGACTTTC. It encodes CASRSVCSGANVLTF.

The V and J genes are TRBV10-3 and TRBJ1-1, with TRBD1 identical over 7 bases. Trimming cost V 5 bases and J 6 bases; bases outside gene matches: 6. Germline V gene data show CDR1 as ENHRY and CDR2 as SYGVKD. The CDR3 is made up of 13 amino acids. Written as DNA, the CDR3 is TGTGCCATCAGTTTTGACAGGGACGCTGAAGCTTTCTTT. This codes for CAISFDRDAEAFF.

Only a few counts were recorded for this clone. The V call is TRBV18, the J call TRBJ1-2; D is uncertain. Between the trimmed V and J ends, which lost 3 bases and 9 bases, there was a span of 14 bases. The CDR3 has 13 amino acids. Germline CDR1 reads KGHSH; CDR2 reads LQKENI. CDR3 bases: TGTGCCAGCTCACCTAAAGACGGCGATCGCTACACCTTC. Translation: CASSPKDGDRYTF.

The gene calls are TRBV7-2 and TRBJ2-7; unclear D gene. Germline values: CDR1 SGHTA, CDR2 FQGNSA. V dropped 4 bases and J dropped 1 base, with 11 bases sitting between them. The CDR3 is 14 residues long. CDR3 sequence: CASSSSGQSYEQYF. The DNA for the CDR3 is TGTGCCAGCAGCTCCTCCGGGCAATCCTACGAGCAGTACTTC.

The chain recombines TRBV7-8 with TRBJ2-7, with 7 bases that match TRBD2. This CDR3 has 16 amino acids. The J segment lost 4 bases and the V segment lost 3 bases, leaving 12 bases of the junction unmatched. CDR1 SGHVS and CDR2 FQNEAQ come from the germline V gene. The DNA for the CDR3 is TGTGCCAGCAGCTTGAGGATTCGGCGGGGGAGTTACGAGCAGTACTTC. It specifies CASSLRIRRGSYEQYF.

This rearrangement joins TRBV27 to TRBJ2-7; 8 positions match TRBD2. V dropped 4 bases and J dropped 12; count of bases not matched to a gene: 8. CDR1 is MNHEY and CDR2 is SMNVEV in the germline V gene (reference sequence). The length of the CDR3 is 12 residues. The CDR3 DNA reads as TGTGCCAGCAGTTCCCAGCGGGAGAAGATGTACTTC. Its translation: CASSSQREKMYF.

This clone was found a few times. The chain employs TRBV14 and TRBJ2-7, with 8 bases identical to TRBD1. CDR3 size: 16 residues. Germline V gives CDR1 SGHDN, CDR2 FVKESK. The junction had 10 bases not matched to a gene; V was cut back by 4 bases and J by 2 bases. In nucleotides, the CDR3 is TGTGCCAGCAGCCCCGCCAGGGGGCCCTCACCCTACGAGCAGTACTTC. Its translation is CASSPARGPSPYEQYF.

This chain connects TRBV7-2 to TRBJ1-1, with TRBD1 matching 8 bases. V dropped 5 bases and J dropped 1; count of bases not matched to a gene: 3. Germline CDR1 SGHTA, CDR2 FQGNSA. The CDR3 is 14 residues long. CDR3 protein: CASSRGQANTEAFF. As DNA, the CDR3 is TGTGCCAGCAGCCGGGGACAGGCGAACACTGAAGCTTTCTTT.

The chain joins TRBV4-2 to TRBJ2-3, with no clear D. The germline CDR1 and CDR2 sequences are LGHNA and YNFKEQ. The CDR3 consists of 13 residues. With 11 bases removed from V and 0 bases from J, the gap between germline ends came to 12 bases. The CDR3 protein is CAHGETSTDTQYF. The DNA of the CDR3 is TGTGCCCATGGAGAGACTAGCACAGATACGCAGTATTTT.

V is TRBV6-6 and J is TRBJ2-6; D call uncertain. Trimming shortened V by 2 bases and J by 12 bases, and 5 bases separated the two germline ends. CDR1 and CDR2 from the germline V gene are MNHNY and SVGAGI (reference sequence). CDR3 length equals 11 residues. In nucleotides, the CDR3 is TGTGCCAGCAGTTACATGGGCGTCCTGACTTTC. Protein sequence: CASSYMGVLTF.

This clone was seen only a few times. The chain recombines TRBV6-1 with TRBJ1-5; the D is unclear. CDR1 is MNHNS, CDR2 SASEGT, per germline. There are 13 residues in the CDR3. Trimming left V 3 bases short and J 4 bases short, with 7 bases between. CDR3 coding DNA: TGTGCCAGCAGTGAGCAGCGAAATCAGCCCCAGCATTTT. The encoded protein is CASSEQRNQPQHF.

The chain uses TRBV7-2 and TRBJ2-3, with D maybe TRBD2 (6 bases). Germline V CDR1 and CDR2: SGHTA, FQGNSA. V was pared by 6 bases and J by 1 base, with 11 bases between. CDR3 size: 14 residues. Here the CDR3 reads CASSPGGGTDTQYF. The CDR3 nucleotides read TGTGCCAGCAGTCCTGGCGGGGGCACAGATACGCAGTATTTT.